Sequencing of this TCR beta chain was carried out in a study of T-cell memory formation after mild COVID-19. Broader study findings: Contracting clones from day 15 to 85 had balanced CD4/CD8; later expanders favoured CD4+. The CD4+ clones that contracted clustered mainly within CM and EM, and the CD8+ clones concentrated in EMRA.

Each CDR3 protein gets one entry after TCRdb re-called the 5' RACE reads with MiXCR. This sample carries 400,000 to 500,000 distinct CDR3 sequences, over 15% of them seen once, and the ten largest clones take roughly 8.4%. This CDR3 is 15 amino acids long. Germline V CDR1 and CDR2: SGHNT, YYREEE (reference sequence). V gave up 4 bases and J gave up 7 bases, with 15 bases separating them. About this clonotype: Its antigen is not identified.

The V gene is TRBV5-4, the J gene TRBJ1-6, with a tentative D call TRBD1 (5 bases). The clonotype was recovered from an adult woman who had mild COVID-19 (a few samples of this study predate the infection). Cell type and time point are not known. Sequenced: PBMCs or a T cell subset sorted from them (not recorded which). The CDR3 is CASSRQPGPNSPLHF. CDR3 DNA: TGTGCCAGCAGCCGACAGCCGGGGCCGAATTCACCCCTCCACTTT.